This TCR beta chain was obtained from a study of CD8+CD57+ T cells in acquired aplastic anemia. Regarding the study as a whole: Patients did not significantly differ from controls in CD8+ Simpson's diversity.

J gave up 4 bases and V 2 bases, and 4 bases lay outside the gene matches. CDR3 length: 13 residues. CDR1 DFQATT and CDR2 SNEGSKA come from the germline V gene (reference sequence). Genomic DNA templated the TCR beta VDJ and CDR3 profiling. MiXCR was run by TCRdb on the reads, yielding one entry per CDR3 protein. The table lists about 160,000 distinct CDR3 sequences, about two thirds of them singletons. Patients sequenced had flow cytometry evidence of CD8+CD57+ cell expansion. Each of the patients presented with severe acquired aplastic anemia. The blood sampling took place in patients who had so far received no therapy. As concerns this clonotype: Its antigen is still unknown.

The sequence was collected from a human donor with aplastic anemia. The chain carries TRBV20-1 and TRBJ2-7; 8 bases fit TRBD2. The sequenced sample consisted of sorted CD4+, CD8+, or CD8+CD57+ T cells (not recorded which) from PBMCs. The CDR3 sequence: CSARTGRGYEQYF. The CDR3 DNA reads TGCAGTGCTAGAACCGGGAGGGGGTACGAGCAGTACTTC.